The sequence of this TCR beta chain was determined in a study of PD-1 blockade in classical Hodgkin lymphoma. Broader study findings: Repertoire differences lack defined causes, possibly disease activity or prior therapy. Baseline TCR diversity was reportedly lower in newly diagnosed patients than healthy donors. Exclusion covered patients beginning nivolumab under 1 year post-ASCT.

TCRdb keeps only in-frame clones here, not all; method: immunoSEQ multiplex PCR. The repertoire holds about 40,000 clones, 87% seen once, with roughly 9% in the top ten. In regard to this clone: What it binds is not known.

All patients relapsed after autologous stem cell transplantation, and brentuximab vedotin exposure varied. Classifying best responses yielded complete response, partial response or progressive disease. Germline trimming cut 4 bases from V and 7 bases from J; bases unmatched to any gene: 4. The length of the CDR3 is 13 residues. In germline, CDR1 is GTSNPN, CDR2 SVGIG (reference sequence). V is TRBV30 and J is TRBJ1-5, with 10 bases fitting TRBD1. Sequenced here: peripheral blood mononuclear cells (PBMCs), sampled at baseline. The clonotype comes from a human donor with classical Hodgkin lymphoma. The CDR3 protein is CAWNGQGGQPQHF. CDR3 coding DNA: TGTGCCTGGAACGGACAGGGGGGACAGCCCCAGCATTTT.